One and the same sample provided the 17 T cell receptor beta chains below, sequenced in a study of T cell repertoires in cytomegalovirus infection. TCRdb re-called the reads through MiXCR, storing one row per CDR3 protein. The sample carries about 450,000 distinct CDR3 sequences, around 32% recorded once. The sequenced sample consisted of PBMCs. All receptors come from a human donor in good health (CMV status not recorded). Some clones in this sample may be carry-over from other donors' samples.

The sample holds a few counts of this clonotype. The rearrangement joins TRBV7-2 to TRBJ2-1, with D perhaps assigned TRBD1 or TRBD2 (5 bases each). Per germline, CDR1 SGHTA and CDR2 FQGNSA. The CDR3 contains 14 residues. The germline V and J ends were trimmed by 7 bases and 8 bases, with 18 bases remaining between them. The CDR3 sequence: CASIPPGRGDEQFF. As DNA, the CDR3 is TGTGCCAGCATCCCCCCGGGGCGAGGGGATGAGCAGTTCTTC.

In its sample, this clonotype was seen many times. CDR3 sequence: CASSLATSGGYEQYF. The CDR3 DNA is TGTGCCAGCAGCTTAGCGACTAGCGGGGGGTACGAGCAGTACTTC. The chain links TRBV7-2 to TRBJ2-7, with 13 bases identical to TRBD2. The CDR3 is made up of 15 amino acids. Trimming took 0 bases from V and 4 from J; bases not matched to a gene: 0. CDR1 SGHTA and CDR2 FQGNSA come from the germline V gene.

The J gene is TRBJ1-2, the V gene TRBV30; D might be TRBD1 (5 bases). The germline V and J ends were trimmed by 8 bases and 7 bases, with 17 bases remaining between them. CDR1 and CDR2 (germline): GTSNPN, SVGIG (reference sequence). The CDR3 extends over 12 amino acids. Here the CDR3 reads CARWGERGGYTF. The CDR3 region has the DNA TGTGCCCGGTGGGGGGAACGTGGTGGCTACACCTTC.

The chain joins TRBV5-6 to TRBJ1-1, with D unresolved. The ends were cut back, 1 base at V and 0 bases at J, with 7 bases in the middle. This CDR3 has 14 amino acids. The germline CDR1 and CDR2 sequences are SGHDT and YYEEEE. For the CDR3, the DNA is TGTGCCAGCAGCTTGCTAGGGATGAACACTGAAGCTTTCTTT. Translation gives CASSLLGMNTEAFF.

About this clonotype itself: One base away lies a much larger clone, so this may be a sequencing read error. The V gene is TRBV7-2, the J gene TRBJ2-1; a possible D gene is TRBD1 (6 bases). The germline gives CDR1 SGHTA, CDR2 FQGNSA. Trimming cost V 3 bases and J 9 bases, with 15 bases left between them. CDR3 length: 14 amino acids. In DNA, the CDR3 is TGTGCCAGCAGCTTCCACAGGGAACGGTCTGAGCAGTTCTTC. Translated, it gives CASSFHRERSEQFF.

This chain connects TRBV27 to TRBJ1-2, with D tentatively TRBD1 (6 bases). This CDR3 spans 13 amino acids. CDR1 MNHEY and CDR2 SMNVEV come from the germline V gene (reference sequence). Deletions cut 6 bases from V and 7 bases from J, with 15 bases between. The CDR3 coding sequence is TGTGCCAGCAGACAGGGTGCTATCGGTGGCTACACCTTC. Protein sequence: CASRQGAIGGYTF.

This rearrangement joins TRBV2 to TRBJ1-5, with D tentatively TRBD1 (6 bases). CDR3 size: 13 residues. CDR1 and CDR2 from the germline V gene are SNHLY and FYNNEI. Trimming removed 8 bases from V and 6 bases from J, with 14 bases in between. The CDR3 coding sequence is TGTGCCAGCGGGGGGCAGCTCGTTCAGCCCCAGCATTTT. Encoded protein: CASGGQLVQPQHF.

Comment on this clonotype: This is likely a read error, given that the CDR3 carries no conserved phenylalanine or tryptophan at its end. The chain links TRBV20-1 to TRBJ2-1; D is possibly TRBD1 (5 bases). V was shortened by 6 bases and J by 9 bases, with 21 bases between the two germline ends. CDR1 is DFQATT and CDR2 is SNEGSKA in the germline V gene (reference sequence). The CDR3 runs 14 residues. The chain's CDR3 is CSAGTGAANREQFL. CDR3 sequence (DNA): TGCAGTGCCGGAACAGGAGCCGCCAATCGTGAGCAGTTCTTA.

The chain employs TRBV7-2 and TRBJ2-3; tentative D call: TRBD2 (6 bases). Germline lookup yields CDR1 SGHTA and CDR2 FQGNSA. The CDR3 length is 14 residues. V was trimmed by 4 bases and J by 3 bases, leaving 11 bases between them. The CDR3, as DNA: TGTGCCAGCAGCTCGGGACTGATTACAGATACGCAGTATTTT. Residues: CASSSGLITDTQYF.

This rearrangement joins TRBV12-3 or TRBV12-4 to TRBJ2-3, with no clear D. The CDR3 is 14 residues long. Trimming left V 1 base short and J 3 bases short, with 8 bases between. CDR3: CASSLVAETDTQYF. DNA for the CDR3: TGTGCCAGCAGTTTAGTTGCTGAAACAGATACGCAGTATTTT.

The rearrangement joins TRBV12-3 or TRBV12-4 to TRBJ2-5; the match to TRBD2 covers 11 bases. CDR3 length equals 15 residues. After removal of 2 bases from V and 5 bases from J, the junction contained 4 bases not matched to a gene. CDR3 residues: CASSLTSGGTETQYF. CDR3 nucleotides: TGTGCCAGCAGTTTAACTAGCGGGGGTACGGAGACCCAGTACTTC.

This clonotype came up a few times. The chain links TRBV27 to TRBJ2-3; TRBD1 is a possible D gene (6 bases). Germline CDR1 is MNHEY and CDR2 is SMNVEV (reference sequence). V was shortened by 5 bases and J by 9 bases, with 24 bases between the two germline ends. The CDR3 consists of 16 residues. The CDR3 DNA is TGTGCCAGCAGTCCCCCTCTGGGGGCGGCAACGGCCACGCAGTATTTT. This sequence encodes CASSPPLGAATATQYF.

The chain uses TRBV7-6 and TRBJ2-3, with 8 nucleotides matching TRBD2. J gave up 2 bases and V 5 bases, and 9 bases lay outside the gene matches. The CDR3 consists of 16 residues. Germline CDR1 is SGHVS and CDR2 is FNYEAQ. CDR3: CASSPGGGTSTDTQYF. The CDR3, as DNA: TGTGCCAGCAGCCCGGGCGGGGGGACGTCCACAGATACGCAGTATTTT. The variable domain in full, with the rest retrieved from reference TRBV7-6 and TRBJ2-3, is GAGVSQSPRYKVTKRGQDVALRCDPISGHVSLYWYRQALGQGPEFLTYFNYEAQQDKSGLPNDRFSAERPEGSISTLTIQRTEQRDSAMYRCASSPGGGTSTDTQYFGPGTRLTVL.

This clonotype appeared many times. The chain has TRBV7-9 and TRBJ2-4; 8 bases agree with TRBD1. Per germline, CDR1 SEHNR and CDR2 FQNEAQ (reference sequence). This CDR3 contains 17 residues. V lost 1 base and J lost 3; bases outside the gene matches: 8. CDR3 coding DNA: TGTGCCAGCAGCTTAGATTGGGCAGGGGGCGTCAAAAACATTCAGTACTTC. Translation gives CASSLDWAGGVKNIQYF.

V usage is TRBV2 and J usage is TRBJ2-5, with TRBD1 identical over 8 bases. Germline V CDR1 and CDR2: SNHLY, FYNNEI. The CDR3 contains 16 residues. Losses at the gene ends were 2 bases for V and 0 bases for J; bases not matched to a gene: 5. The CDR3 protein is CASSETGTGNQETQYF. The CDR3 nucleotides read TGTGCCAGCAGTGAAACTGGGACAGGCAACCAAGAGACCCAGTACTTC.

For this clonotype: This may stem from a read error, because a much larger clone lies one nucleotide away. The V gene is TRBV12-3 or TRBV12-4, the J gene TRBJ1-1; tentative D call: TRBD1 (5 bases). The CDR3 loop spans 14 amino acids. Between the trimmed V and J ends, which lost 6 bases and 3 bases, there was a span of 14 bases. This CDR3 is CASRLLQGYTEAFF. DNA of the CDR3: TGTGCCAGCAGGTTACTTCAGGGTTACACTGAAGCTTTCTTT.

Turning to this clonotype: A much larger clone sits a single nucleotide away, making a read error possible. The chain recombines TRBV7-2 with TRBJ1-2; weak D call: TRBD1 (6 bases). The CDR3 extends over 13 amino acids. CDR1 is SGHTA, CDR2 FQGNSA, per germline. V lost 8 bases and J 4 bases, leaving 14 bases between the germline ends. The CDR3 protein is CASWPVGAYGYTF. DNA of the CDR3: TGTGCCAGCTGGCCTGTGGGGGCCTATGGCTACACCTTC.